This is a list of T cell receptor beta chains from one sample in a study of molecular identifiers for immune sequencing clone quantification. A single record per CDR3 protein comes from TCRdb applying MiXCR to the PCR reads. The sample yields around 100,000 distinct CDR3 sequences, under 40% seen once. The sequenced sample consisted of naive CD8+ T cells from blood, with Jurkat cell RNA spiked in. The origin of the receptors is a human donor in good health. Some libraries in this study had Jurkat cell RNA spiked in. CDR3s include the opening cysteine and the closing phenylalanine or tryptophan.

TRBV20-1,CSARDVAAEGF
TRBV14,CASSHLSGFSSYEQFF
TRBV7-2,CASSLGLAFGYNEQFF
TRBV7-9,CASSLARVDSFRANVLTF
TRBV7-6,CASSLRPTGSRTDTQYF
TRBV3-1,CASSLRQFF
TRBV12-3/TRBV12-4,CASSQEVGSQETQYF
TRBV4-3,CASSPSLLAGVRNEQYF
TRBV7-2,CASSHRGAGGPGPYNEQFF
TRBV28,CASTSLAEAFF
TRBV28,CASSWAVSKYNEQFF
TRBV7-2,CASSLGVSAYEQYF
TRBV11-2,CASSDQETQYF
TRBV5-6,CASSFGQGITNEQFF
TRBV2,CASSEFLASNTGELFF
TRBV19,CASSTLVTRYNEQFF
TRBV6-2/TRBV6-3,CASNDRASQPQHF
TRBV6-5,CASSLPRMGPGTEAFF
TRBV2,CASSEAGAGYTGELFF
TRBV28,CASLSIQGEKLFF
TRBV19,CASRWGGPASNQPQHF
TRBV7-9,CASSFLLENTEAFF
TRBV28,CASSPLAGVNIQYF
TRBV14,CASSWGWGHQETQYF
TRBV7-6,CASSIVVTSRAGELFF
TRBV28,CASNLERAYPPETQYF
TRBV27,CASSLQGGDHTIYF
TRBV28,CASSTGYHTEAFF
TRBV4-1,CASSQPPGPVAEAFF
TRBV13,CASSLGTESSGNTIYF
TRBV24-1,CATSAPDGRTNEAFF
TRBV20-1,CSARDSGTGLDGYTF
TRBV12-3/TRBV12-4,CASSLDRKNIQYF
TRBV4-3,CASSQDSVGVTNTEAFF
TRBV2,CASSEYRGDEQYF
TRBV5-8,CASSFRDKNTEAFF
TRBV6-5,CASSYSWSPLYEQYF
TRBV6-6,CASSSPGLLYEQYF
TRBV2,CASSGLADYEQYF
TRBV19,CASSIGLAGVYYNEQFF
TRBV6-5,CASSPLSDSTGANQPQHF
TRBV7-6,CASSLAVLGGELFF
TRBV4-3,CASSQVTGGSETQYF
TRBV12-5,CASGLGLEGTQYF
TRBV5-1,CASSNPPRNTQYF
TRBV6-2/TRBV6-3,CASIDRGDDQPQHF
TRBV6-1,CASRPGNTEAFF
TRBV15,CATSRGWDRGTDTQYF
TRBV5-4,CASSPDRGIGQPQHF
TRBV7-2,CASSSGLGSTEAFF
TRBV15,CATSKTGTYEQYF
TRBV20-1,CSAYLGGQPNIQYF
TRBV6-2/TRBV6-3,CASSSAGHKADYGYTF
TRBV2,CASTPTSGSTYEQFF
TRBV5-1,CASSLEAMGADTQYF
TRBV21-1,CASSKCSGTEAFF
TRBV5-3,CASSPIPFFNYGYTF
TRBV10-3,CATAGTGDETQYF